This T cell receptor beta chain was identified during a study of blood T cell repertoires in COVID-19. Study details: Whether acute or convalescent, the COVID-19 samples came from the United States, Italy and Spain. Sources were T cells, B-cell-depleted T cells, or PBMCs; the material itself was cDNA or gDNA.

CDR1 is SGHRS and CDR2 is YFSETQ in the germline V gene. This CDR3 comprises 17 residues. After removal of 2 bases from V and 2 bases from J, the junction contained 9 bases not matched to a gene. Authors' methods: By means of reference gene primer amplification, nucleated cell counts were estimated. TCRdb keeps only in-frame clones here, not all; method: immunoSEQ multiplex PCR. The V and J calls and clone size were taken over from that table, and D and trimming were inferred from the DNA. The sample shows about 390,000 clones, more than 70% of them seen only once. The specimen sequenced was peripheral blood. This chain connects TRBV5-1 to TRBJ2-2, with 7 bases identical to TRBD1. This clonotype originated in a woman aged 60-75 years with COVID-19, enrolled during active disease. The chain's CDR3 is CASSFSVGGGNTGELFF. CDR3 in DNA: TGCGCCAGCAGCTTCTCCGTAGGGGGCGGCAACACCGGGGAGCTGTTTTTT.